This T cell receptor beta chain was retrieved from a study of graft-versus-host responses after intestinal transplantation. In the study overall: As for transplant type, recipients had multivisceral, liver-intestinal, or isolated intestinal grafts. Study results and limitations: Circulating GvH clones peaking coincided with falling HvG clones soon after transplant. Allograft graft-versus-host to host-versus-graft clonal ratios ran high in patients with graft-donor T cell macrochimerism. The marrow of recipients harbored GvH clones, and ileum or blood showed some of them first.

Here immunoSEQ multiplex PCR was the method, and the copy in TCRdb shows in-frame clones only, minus some. The data contain 90,000 to 100,000 clones, 86% of them seen just once; the ten biggest clones take up more than 1.4%. The CDR3 loop spans 15 amino acids. Germline loops: CDR1 MDHEN, CDR2 SYDVKM. The germline V and J ends were trimmed by 3 bases and 6 bases, with 14 bases remaining between them. As regards this clone: Its antigen is still unknown.

The receptor comes from a human patient who received an intestinal transplant, so some T cells may come from the graft donor. Sequenced here: PBMCs, sampled 255 days after intestinal transplant. The chain combines TRBV28 with TRBJ1-4; possible D gene TRBD1, 6 bases. DNA of the CDR3: TGTGCCAGCAGTTTGGGGGGCCCCTTAGATGAAAAACTGTTTTTT. It yields the protein CASSLGGPLDEKLFF.